A single T cell receptor beta chain is shown here with its context. The antigen is undetermined. Cells were CD45RO-negative CD62L-positive naive CD4 T cells sorted from PBMCs. The data stem from a study of human versus mouse CDR3 diversity and MHC coevolution. Study background: immunoSEQ was reported to reach one in 200,000 T cells sensitivity. Study-level findings and limits: Mice had fewer CDR3 deletions and insertions than humans on average.

CDR3 length equals 15 residues. Germline V gene lookup returns CDR1 MNHEY and CDR2 SVGAGI. V lost 7 bases to trimming and J lost 2 bases, with 17 bases between them. TCRdb's copy holds only in-frame clones and misses some; the assay was immunoSEQ multiplex PCR. The sample shows 60,000 or so clones, around 94% of them seen only once. Sequenced material: naive CD4+ T cells from blood. Subset meaning: CD45RO-negative CD62L-positive naive CD4 T cells. The rearrangement uses TRBV6-5 and TRBJ2-5, with D hard to call. The receptor comes from a person aged 60 to 70 in good health. CDR3 coding DNA: TGTGCCAGCACTTCCTTGAGGAGTTTACAAGAGACCCAGTACTTC. This translates into CASTSLRSLQETQYF.